Sequencing of this T cell receptor beta chain was carried out in a study of T cell responses to AZD1222 COVID-19 vaccine (dated by TCRdb to the early 2020s). Background for the entire study: AZD1222 recipients given second doses at about 4 weeks or at about 12 weeks were pooled, since spike-specific TCR depth and breadth were not found to differ between the two schedules. TCR sequencing covered about 230 trial participants: 207 given two doses of AZD1222 and about 26 given two doses of MenACWY control vaccine. Trial participants were enrolled into age subgroups of 18-55, 56-69 and 70-plus years, which contained 148, 28 and 57 TCR-sequenced participants, respectively.

The meaning of the sample's time point label: baseline before first vaccination. The vaccinee samples were drawn from two UK trials, COV001 and COV002, one of which was a single-blind randomized controlled phase 2/3 trial testing AZD1222 (ChAdOx1 nCoV-19) in healthy adults. For TCRbeta chain sequencing, PBMC samples were collected from trial participants at day 0 and at day 28 after the second dose. The CDR3 regions of human TCRbeta chains were analyzed by immunosequencing. On the authors' methods: Repertoire TCRs were checked for matches against a reference library of SARS-CoV-2-specific TCRs that had been generated using the MIRA antigen-specificity platform. Breadth was defined as the fraction of unique TCRs that were SARS-CoV-2-associated. Depth was defined as the fraction of total T cells that were SARS-CoV-2-associated. Using the MIRA data, every spike-specific TCR was mapped to the spike region that the TCR reacted to and assigned to either a CD4 or a CD8 class. Log10-transformed breadth and depth values were compared by one-way ANOVA with Sidak's multiple comparisons tests. Entries here come from immuneACCESS through TCRdb and include only in-frame sequences with V and J called. Some clones fail to appear in such tables; in the studies checked, an unresolved V gene covers under half of the shortfall, and the cause of the remainder is unknown. Clonal size and the V and J genes are those of that table, whereas D and trimming came from the DNA. For this sample the table gives 85,000 to 130,000 clones, of which approximately 88% were detected only once. The biggest ten clones account for 7% to 10% of the sample.

The CDR3 covers 13 residues, taking in both the cysteine and the phenylalanine. Of the read, only the CDR3 DNA is kept; its 39 bases are in frame from base 1. From the germline V gene, CDR1 is KGHSH and CDR2 is LQKENI. Cut back by 3 bases and 5 bases, the V and J ends lie 10 bases apart. Concerning this clone: Its antigen remains unidentified. Base quality data are lacking; no much larger clone is found one base away.

The study at large found these results: Because no day 14 peak-response samples were available, the repertoires could be characterized only after the peak T cell response. The 56-69-year group was small, and its depth increase did not reach significance, likely because of low power. Spike-specific TCR breadth and depth rose significantly after two AZD1222 doses compared with day 0 and with MenACWY recipients. Vaccine-associated CD4 TCRs spanned the whole spike protein, with dominant responses in regions 160-218 and 743-854. Reportedly, almost half of the unique spike-specific TCRs recognized epitopes lying outside the regions that are mutated in the B.1.351 and B.1.1.7 variants. Conclusions about previously exposed vaccinees are limited, since just five to seven AZD1222 recipients were seropositive for SARS-CoV-2 at baseline. Participants were mostly white British and included more females than males, and it was suggested by the authors that clonal diversity may have been underestimated.

Rearrangement joined TRBV18 to TRBJ2-5, and perhaps TRBD2 as D gene, on 6 matching bases. The sequence derives from an adult in good health. The sample in question was peripheral blood, obtained on day 0 of AZD1222 vaccination. The DNA reads as follows: TGTGCCAGCTCACCCCGGGGAGGCGAGACCCAGTACTTC. It codes for CASSPRGGETQYF.